The source of this TCR beta chain is a study of type 1 and type 2 diabetes patients. The PCR template was genomic DNA. The TCR beta CDR3 region was amplified using 30 forward and 13 reverse primers. Using its own MiXCR run on the multiplex PCR reads, TCRdb lists one record per CDR3 protein. The table has about 250,000 distinct CDR3 sequences, around 47% seen once; the top ten hold about an eighth. As regards this clonotype: The antigen is unknown. This is likely a read error, given that the CDR3 carries no conserved phenylalanine or tryptophan at its end.

The germline V gene has CDR1 MNHNY and CDR2 SVGAGI (reference sequence). The CDR3 has 14 residues. General study points: Type 2 diabetes and control samples shared highly correlated V and J usage, averaging roughly 0.97.

The receptor's source is a man aged 18 to 29 with type 2 diabetes. Material: peripheral blood mononuclear cells (PBMCs). J is TRBJ2-5 and V is TRBV6-6; 8 nucleotides align to TRBD2. The chain's CDR3 is CATSRSGGQETQYS. CDR3 nucleotide sequence: TGTGCCACCAGTCGGAGCGGGGGCCAAGAGACCCAGTACTCC.